The clone carrying this TCR beta chain was counted a few times. The data were taken from a study of control samples from healthy donors and cancer patients. This CDR3 is built from 13 residues. V was clipped by 2 bases and J by 4 bases; unmatched bases: 4. Germline assignment: CDR1 GTSNPN and CDR2 SVGIG (reference sequence). Sequenced by immunoSEQ multiplex PCR; TCRdb stores in-frame clones only, minus some. Among 75,000 to 90,000 clones listed, about 89% were seen once. Sequenced input: blood. V gene TRBV30 combines with J gene TRBJ2-5; 7 bases match TRBD2. The receptor's source is a man aged 30 to 45 in good health. The DNA of the CDR3 is TGTGCCTGGAGTCTGGCGGGGGTAGAGACCCAGTACTTC. Its protein product is CAWSLAGVETQYF.